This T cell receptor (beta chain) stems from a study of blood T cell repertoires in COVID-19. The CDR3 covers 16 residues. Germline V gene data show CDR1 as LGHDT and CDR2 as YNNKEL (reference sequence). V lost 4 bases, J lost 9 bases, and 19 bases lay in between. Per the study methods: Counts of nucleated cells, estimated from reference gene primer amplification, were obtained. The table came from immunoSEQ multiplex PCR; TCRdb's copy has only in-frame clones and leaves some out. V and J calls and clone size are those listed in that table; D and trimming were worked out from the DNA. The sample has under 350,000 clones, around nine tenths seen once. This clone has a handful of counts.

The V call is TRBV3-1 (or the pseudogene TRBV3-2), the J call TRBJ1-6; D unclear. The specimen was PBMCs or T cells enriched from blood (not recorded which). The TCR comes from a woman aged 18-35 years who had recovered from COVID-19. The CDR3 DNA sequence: TGTGCCAGCAGCCCCCCAAGTGGCGGCGCGAGTTCACCCCTCCACTTT. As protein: CASSPPSGGASSPLHF.